The 24 T cell receptor beta chains listed next were all sequenced from one sample in a study of shared clonotypes between healthy human individuals. Here immunoSEQ multiplex PCR was the method, and the copy in TCRdb shows in-frame clones only, minus some. The data show about 680,000 clones, less than 80% seen once. Sample: memory CD4+ T cells sorted from blood. Subset here: CD45RA-negative fraction. These receptors originate from a young woman in good health.

The chain has TRBV15 and TRBJ2-7; 10 positions match TRBD1. Germline CDR1 LNHNV, CDR2 YYDKDF (reference sequence). With V trimmed by 6 bases and J by 6 bases, 8 bases remained unmatched. This CDR3 spans 14 amino acids. CDR3 coding DNA: TGTGCCACCAGTACCGGGACAGGGGATGGCGAGCAGTACTTC. Translated: CATSTGTGDGEQYF.

The CDR3 nucleotides read TGTGCCAGCAGCTTAAAGCGGGGGTACGAGCAGTACTTC. It encodes CASSLKRGYEQYF. The chain has TRBV4-2 and TRBJ2-5, with 8 bases that match TRBD2. The J call may be mistaken, given a closer DNA end match to TRBJ2-7. The germline gives CDR1 LGHNA, CDR2 YNFKEQ. The CDR3 length is 13 residues.

The chain joins TRBV5-5 to TRBJ2-5, with D tentatively TRBD2 (6 bases). Looked up from germline, CDR1 is SGHKS and CDR2 is YYEKEE (reference sequence). This CDR3 region has 14 residues. V lost 1 base and J 5 bases, leaving 12 bases between the germline ends. The CDR3 DNA is TGTGCCAGCAGCTTGTACACGGGGAGGGAGACCCAGTACTTC. Translated, it gives CASSLYTGRETQYF.

The gene calls are TRBV5-5 and TRBJ2-2; 7 bases agree with TRBD1. V was clipped by 3 bases and J by 0 bases; unmatched bases: 5. CDR3 length: 16 amino acids. Looked up from germline, CDR1 is SGHKS and CDR2 is YYEKEE (reference sequence). CDR3 loop: CASSSTDRPNTGELFF. The CDR3 bases are TGTGCCAGCAGCTCGACGGACAGGCCGAACACCGGGGAGCTGTTTTTT.

The chain employs TRBV19 and TRBJ1-5; the D is unclear. V lost 8 bases and J lost 4, with 18 bases in between. The germline CDR1 and CDR2 sequences are LNHDA and SQIVND (reference sequence). The CDR3 sequence is 15 residues long. The CDR3 DNA is TGTGCCAGTGGCCCCGAAGGTGGGTGGAATCAGCCCCAGCATTTT. Translating gives CASGPEGGWNQPQHF. The entire variable domain, with the rest obtained from reference TRBV19 and TRBJ1-5, is as follows: DGGITQSPKYLFRKEGQNVTLSCEQNLNHDAMYWYRQDPGQGLRLIYYSQIVNDFQKGDIAEGYSVSREKKESFPLTVTSAQKNPTAFYLCASGPEGGWNQPQHFGDGTRLSIL.

V usage is TRBV7-9 and J usage is TRBJ2-1, with D unresolved. Germline CDR1 reads SEHNR; CDR2 reads FQNEAQ (reference sequence). The V end was cut by 4 bases, the J end by 8 bases, with 9 bases between. This CDR3 is built from 12 residues. This CDR3 is CASSSRDDEQFF. CDR3 nucleotide sequence: TGTGCCAGCAGCTCCCGAGACGATGAGCAGTTCTTC.

J is TRBJ2-7 and V is TRBV14; tentative D call: TRBD1 (6 bases). Looked up from germline, CDR1 is SGHDN and CDR2 is FVKESK. CDR3 length: 15 amino acids. The V gene lost 1 base and the J gene lost 3 bases, with 13 bases spanning the gap. CDR3 nucleotides: TGTGCCAGCAGCCAAGTCTCTAGGGGGAACTACGAGCAGTACTTC. It encodes CASSQVSRGNYEQYF.

The chain joins TRBV7-2 to TRBJ2-7; tentatively, D is TRBD2 (6 bases). V was shortened by 8 bases and J by 0 bases, with 14 bases between the two germline ends. Germline V gene data show CDR1 as SGHTA and CDR2 as FQGNSA. The CDR3 covers 14 residues. This CDR3 reads CASVLGGSSYEQYF. CDR3 bases: TGTGCCAGCGTCCTGGGGGGAAGCTCCTACGAGCAGTACTTC.

The chain uses TRBV27 and TRBJ2-7, with D unresolved. V lost 1 base and J lost 5, with 9 bases in between. The CDR3 covers 13 residues. Germline CDR1 MNHEY, CDR2 SMNVEV (reference sequence). CDR3 in amino acids: CASSLWSGNEQYF. The DNA for the CDR3 is TGTGCCAGCAGTTTATGGTCCGGCAACGAGCAGTACTTC.

On this clone itself: The sample has other DNA sequences that encode this CDR3 too. V and J are TRBV7-2 and TRBJ2-3; TRBD2 agrees at 7 bases. The V gene end was trimmed by 1 base and the J gene end by 6 bases; junction bases not matched to a gene: 7. Per the germline V gene, CDR1 is SGHTA and CDR2 is FQGNSA. The CDR3 contains 15 residues. CDR3 sequence: CASSLGGRSLDTQYF. Here the CDR3 DNA reads TGTGCCAGCAGCTTAGGCGGGAGAAGTTTGGATACGCAGTATTTT.

The gene calls are TRBV19 and TRBJ2-5; the match to TRBD1 covers 7 bases. The CDR3 sequence is 14 residues long. V gave up 8 bases and J gave up 4 bases; unmatched junction bases: 10. From germline, CDR1 is LNHDA and CDR2 SQIVND (reference sequence). For the CDR3, the DNA is TGTGCCAGTTCCCGACAGGGTGGGCGAGAGACCCAGTACTTC. Its protein product is CASSRQGGRETQYF.

V and J are TRBV19 and TRBJ2-7; 8 bases are shared with TRBD2. The CDR3 sequence is 15 residues long. CDR1 and CDR2 (germline): LNHDA, SQIVND (reference sequence). The V gene end was trimmed by 6 bases and the J gene end by 5 bases; junction bases not matched to a gene: 12. CDR3 sequence reads: CASRNGAGDIHEQYF. DNA for the CDR3: TGTGCCAGTAGGAATGGAGCGGGAGACATCCACGAGCAGTACTTC.

This sequence joins TRBV7-2 and TRBJ1-3, with 10 bases matching TRBD1. After removal of 5 bases from V and 4 bases from J, the junction contained 8 bases not matched to a gene. The CDR3 loop spans 16 amino acids. Germline V gene sequence: CDR1 SGHTA, CDR2 FQGNSA. The CDR3 coding sequence is TGTGCCAGCAGCCCCCACGGGACAGGGGCCGGAAACACCATATATTTT. Translation: CASSPHGTGAGNTIYF.

This chain connects TRBV10-1 to TRBJ2-1; D uncertain. V lost 10 bases and J 0 bases, leaving 10 bases between the germline ends. Germline V CDR1 and CDR2: WNHNN, SYGVQD (reference sequence). The CDR3 length is 13 residues. The DNA for the CDR3 is TGCGCCACCCATAAGGGCTCCTACAATGAGCAGTTCTTC. It encodes CATHKGSYNEQFF.

This chain connects TRBV9 to TRBJ1-1; TRBD1 matches 11 bases. Germline CDR1 and CDR2: SGDLS and YYNGEE. This CDR3 region has 16 residues. Germline trimming cut 3 bases from V and 8 bases from J; bases unmatched to any gene: 12. Written as DNA, the CDR3 is TGTGCCAGCAGCGCCGGCCCGGGACAGGGGGAAGGCGAAGCTTTCTTT. Protein: CASSAGPGQGEGEAFF. The full variable domain, in which reference TRBV9 and TRBJ1-1 provide the parts outside the CDR3, is DSGVTQTPKHLITATGQRVTLRCSPRSGDLSVYWYQQSLDQGLQFLIQYYNGEERAKGNILERFSAQQFPDLHSELNLSSLELGDSALYFCASSAGPGQGEGEAFFGQGTRLTVV.

V usage is TRBV5-4 and J usage is TRBJ2-2, with 8 bases identical to TRBD1. The CDR3 loop spans 15 amino acids. The junction had 7 bases not matched to a gene; V was cut back by 5 bases and J by 4 bases. The V gene's germline CDR1 is SGHNT and CDR2 YYREEE (reference sequence). CDR3 sequence (DNA): TGTGCCAGCAGTGGCAGGACAGGGCGCACCGGGGAGCTGTTTTTT. Its protein is CASSGRTGRTGELFF.

This clone was seen a few times. Additional DNA sequences in this sample encode the identical CDR3. The V and J genes are TRBV5-4 and TRBJ1-2, with 7 bases matching TRBD1. The CDR3 consists of 15 residues. The germline V gene encodes CDR1 SGHNT and CDR2 YYREEE (reference sequence). Trimming cost V 0 bases and J 2 bases; bases outside gene matches: 4. The CDR3: CASSLGQGLNYGYTF. In DNA, the CDR3 is TGTGCCAGCAGCTTGGGACAGGGTTTAAACTATGGCTACACCTTC.

The genes are TRBV27 and TRBJ2-2; TRBD2 might be the D (5 bases). Trimming cost V 2 bases and J 6 bases, with 19 bases left between them. This CDR3 is built from 17 residues. The V gene's germline CDR1 is MNHEY and CDR2 SMNVEV (reference sequence). CDR3 protein: CASSLRAERAVAGELFF. The CDR3 DNA reads TGTGCCAGCAGTTTAAGGGCCGAGAGGGCCGTTGCCGGGGAGCTGTTTTTT.

This chain joins TRBV5-6 and TRBJ2-7, with D maybe TRBD2 (6 bases). V lost 4 bases and J lost 9, with 17 bases in between. The CDR3 is made up of 13 amino acids. The germline V gene has CDR1 SGHDT and CDR2 YYEEEE. CDR3: CASSRDSSSAQYF. The CDR3 DNA follows: TGTGCCAGCAGCCGGGACTCCAGCTCCGCGCAGTACTTC. The full variable domain, in which reference TRBV5-6 and TRBJ2-7 provide the parts outside the CDR3, is DAGVTQSPTHLIKTRGQQVTLRCSPKSGHDTVSWYQQALGQGPQFIFQYYEEEERQRGNFPDRFSGHQFPNYSSELNVNALLLGDSALYLCASSRDSSSAQYFGPGTRLTVT.

V gene TRBV6-8 combines with J gene TRBJ2-5; no firm D call. The CDR3 covers 12 residues. Trimming removed 9 bases at V and 5 bases at J, with 13 bases between. In germline, CDR1 is MNHGY, CDR2 SAAAGT. The CDR3 DNA sequence: TGTGCCAGTGGGCAGGACGGGGAGACCCAGTACTTC. Its translation is CASGQDGETQYF.

For the CDR3, the DNA is TGTGCCGACACTCTACTTACAGGGGCCACTGAAGCTTTCTTT. Its translation: CADTLLTGATEAFF. The chain carries TRBV28 and TRBJ1-1, with 7 positions matching TRBD1. CDR3 length: 14 residues. The germline V gene has CDR1 MDHEN and CDR2 SYDVKM. V shed 11 bases and J 4 bases; nucleotides not matched to a gene: 13.

The J gene is TRBJ2-5, the V gene TRBV19; 8 bases agree with TRBD1. The CDR3 runs to 14 residues. Trimming took 4 bases from V and 1 from J; bases not matched to a gene: 2. The germline CDR1 and CDR2 sequences are LNHDA and SQIVND (reference sequence). The CDR3 DNA is TGTGCCAGTAGTACCCAGGGGGCCCAAGAGACCCAGTACTTC. Translated, it gives CASSTQGAQETQYF.

V gene TRBV2 combines with J gene TRBJ2-5, with 7 positions matching TRBD2. This CDR3 has 13 amino acids. V shed 4 bases and J 7 bases; nucleotides not matched to a gene: 6. Germline-derived CDR1 and CDR2 are SNHLY and FYNNEI. CDR3 residues: CASSGAGDGTQYF. The CDR3 coding sequence is TGTGCCAGCAGTGGGGCGGGGGACGGGACCCAGTACTTC.

The gene calls are TRBV18 and TRBJ2-1; D uncertain. CDR3 length: 12 amino acids. CDR1 is KGHSH, CDR2 LQKENI, per germline. Trimming cost V 0 bases and J 11 bases, with 8 bases left between them. Here the CDR3 DNA reads TGTGCCAGCTCACCACCGGGGTTTCAGCAGTTCTTC. This encodes CASSPPGFQQFF.